One T cell receptor beta chain is described in this entry. Antigen specificity is unknown. Through Arm-PCR of CDR3 regions and iRepertoire HTBI primers, TCR beta libraries were built. TCRdb re-derived calls from the multiplex PCR reads in MiXCR, one entry per CDR3 protein. In the table there are some 450,000 distinct CDR3 sequences, about a sixth of which are singletons. V dropped 3 bases and J dropped 5; count of bases not matched to a gene: 10. This CDR3 is 16 amino acids long. CDR1 and CDR2 from the germline V gene are SGDLS and YYNGEE. The record originates from a study of regulatory T cells in long-lasting Graves disease. Study results and limitations: Patients with persistent disease showed a bias toward TRBV28, TRBJ1-2 and TRBJ2-5.

The time point was: newly diagnosed GD, antithyroid drugs for less than 3 months. With RNA extracted from PBMCs as input, the TCR library was made. Another study also made use of these data, one on T cells in Graves' hyperthyroidism and ophthalmopathy.

The receptor's source is a woman under 40 with Graves disease. V is TRBV9 and J is TRBJ1-2, with 10 bases aligning to TRBD1. The source material was peripheral blood mononuclear cells (PBMCs), sampled at new diagnosis, from a patient treated with antithyroid drugs. This CDR3 is CASSARDRGPRYGYTF. Here the CDR3 DNA reads TGTGCCAGCAGCGCCCGGGACAGGGGACCGAGGTATGGCTACACCTTC. Variable domain in full (rest from reference TRBV9 and TRBJ1-2): DSGVTQTPKHLITATGQRVTLRCSPRSGDLSVYWYQQSLDQGLQFLIQYYNGEERAKGNILERFSAQQFPDLHSELNLSSLELGDSALYFCASSARDRGPRYGYTFGSGTRLTVV.